These 10 T cell receptor beta chains were sequenced from one sample in a study of T-cell reconstitution after alpha-beta-depleted transplantation in children (dated by TCRdb to 2015 to 2016). This specimen's treatment or condition label, interpreted: allogeneic hematopoietic cell transplantation with graft depleted of TCRalphabeta T cells and CD19 B cells. Library preparation was by PCR. The sequencer was an Illumina HiSeq 2500. TCR library preparation used molecular barcoding, with unique molecular identifiers applied to normalize quantification of the TCRbeta repertoire. TCRdb took the public reads, trimmed them with fastp at Q25, ran MiXCR for clone calling and kept in-frame beta chains. Merged by CDR3 protein, the rows form single entries marked with the most common genes and DNA. Present in this sample are hundreds of thousands of distinct CDR3 sequences, roughly 23% of which were seen just once. The ten largest make up 11% to 15% of the sample.

The sequencing used PBMCs, mostly from graft donor cells, collected 360 days after TCRalphabeta/CD19-depleted stem cell transplant. All receptors come from a boy in the first two years of life who had a stem cell transplant for acute myeloid leukemia, so the T cells may come from the graft donor.

The CDR3 DNA sequence: TGCGCCAGCAGCTTGGGGGCAGGGTACAATGAAAAACTGTTTTTT. This translates into CASSLGAGYNEKLFF. V and J are TRBV5-1 and TRBJ1-4; perhaps TRBD1 as D (5 bases). CDR1 and CDR2 from the germline V gene are SGHRS and YFSETQ. Trimming took 0 bases from V and 5 from J, leaving 11 bases between them. The CDR3 sequence is 15 residues long. Looking up the rest from reference TRBV5-1 and TRBJ1-4 gives the full variable domain: KAGVTQTPRYLIKTRGQQVTLSCSPISGHRSVSWYQQTPGQGLQFLFEYFSETQRNKGNFPGRFSGRQFSNSRSEMNVSTLELGDSALYLCASSLGAGYNEKLFFGSGTQLSVL.

At least ten counts were recorded for this clonotype. The V gene is TRBV5-5, the J gene TRBJ2-2; 9 nucleotides align to TRBD1. J was trimmed by 5 bases and V by 6 bases; bases with no gene match: 5. The germline CDR1 and CDR2 sequences are SGHKS and YYEKEE (reference sequence). The CDR3 is 14 residues long. The CDR3 protein is CASTTGGVTGELFF. The CDR3 region has the DNA TGTGCCAGCACTACAGGGGGCGTTACCGGGGAGCTGTTTTTT.

This clonotype was seen more than once but under ten times. The rearrangement joins TRBV21-1 to TRBJ2-5. TRBV21-1 is classified as a pseudogene. The CDR3 length is 14 residues. The CDR3 DNA reads TGTGCCAGCAGCAAATACAGACTTAGAGAGACCCAGTACTTC. As protein: CASSKYRLRETQYF.

This clonotype has at least ten counts. V usage is TRBV29-1 and J usage is TRBJ2-3, with D maybe TRBD1 (5 bases). With 4 bases removed from V and 0 bases from J, the gap between germline ends came to 14 bases. CDR1 and CDR2 (germline): SQVTM, ANQGSEA. The CDR3 has 15 residues. Here the CDR3 reads CSVGPTGSSTDTQYF. The CDR3 nucleotides are TGCAGCGTTGGCCCTACAGGTTCTAGCACAGATACGCAGTATTTT.

This chain joins TRBV18 and TRBJ2-3, with 7 nucleotides matching TRBD1. This CDR3 is 16 amino acids long. The germline V gene has CDR1 KGHSH and CDR2 LQKENI. With 0 bases clipped from V and 0 bases from J, the junction kept 3 bases outside the gene matches. Here the CDR3 reads CASSPPQGLSTDTQYF. In DNA, the CDR3 is TGTGCCAGCTCACCACCACAGGGGCTCAGCACAGATACGCAGTATTTT.

This clonotype was seen at least ten times. This chain uses TRBV20-1 with TRBJ1-2, with 8 bases fitting TRBD1. The CDR3 has 13 residues. Germline V lookup: CDR1 DFQATT, CDR2 SNEGSKA (reference sequence). V lost 6 bases, J lost 7 bases, and 10 bases stayed unmatched. CDR3 coding DNA: TGCAGTGCCCAACTCGGGACAGGCTTTGGCTACACCTTC. Translation: CSAQLGTGFGYTF.

In its sample, this clonotype was seen many times. The chain couples TRBV29-1 to TRBJ2-5; D is unresolved. Germline assignment: CDR1 SQVTM and CDR2 ANQGSEA. V was shortened by 4 bases and J by 7 bases, with 7 bases between the two germline ends. The CDR3 extends over 10 amino acids. Written as DNA, the CDR3 is TGCAGCGTTGCCCTTGGGACCCAGTACTTC. Its translation: CSVALGTQYF.

This clonotype turned up a few times. The V gene is TRBV6-5, the J gene TRBJ2-2; D unclear. V lost 0 bases, J lost 7 bases, and 3 bases lay in between. The CDR3 is 12 amino acids. Germline CDR1 is MNHEY and CDR2 is SVGAGI. CDR3 in DNA: TGTGCCAGCAGTTACTCGGGCGGGGAGCTGTTTTTT. It is translated as CASSYSGGELFF.

This clonotype was detected ten times or more. The chain uses TRBV12-3 or TRBV12-4 and TRBJ2-1, with 12 bases fitting TRBD1. V lost 6 bases, J lost 7 bases, and 7 bases stayed unmatched. There are 15 residues in the CDR3. Here the CDR3 DNA reads TGTGCCAGCAGGGGGACAGGGGGCATAGGGAATGAGCAGTTCTTC. Translating it yields CASRGTGGIGNEQFF.

The table lists this clonotype with a few counts. V gene TRBV7-2 combines with J gene TRBJ2-7; TRBD1 is a possible D gene (6 bases). The CDR3 totals 15 residues. CDR1 and CDR2 from the germline V gene are SGHTA and FQGNSA. Trimming pared 3 bases from V and 2 bases from J, leaving 14 bases between. This CDR3 is CASSFWQGWTYEQYF. CDR3 in DNA: TGTGCCAGCAGCTTTTGGCAGGGGTGGACCTACGAGCAGTACTTC.